The entry that follows covers one T cell receptor beta chain sequence. The antigen is not known. The study enrolled healthy HIV-negative adults without recent acute infections or vaccinations as donors. CDR1 is MNHEY and CDR2 is SVGAGI in the germline V gene. V was trimmed by 4 bases and J by 6 bases, leaving 12 bases between them. CDR3 length: 13 amino acids. The data stem from a study of shared clonotypes between healthy human individuals. Findings of the study overall: When naive CD4 clonotypes were compared across several donors, about 4.9% were shared.

It was at deep level that the assay was run. Data came from immunoSEQ multiplex PCR; TCRdb stores just in-frame clones and leaves some out. The sample carries about a million clones, roughly 77% recorded once. This clonotype was sampled from a young man in good health. Some clones in this sample may be carry-over from other donors' samples. Material for sequencing was memory CD4+ T cells from PBMCs. Noted subset: CD45RA-negative fraction. This chain connects TRBV6-5 to TRBJ1-2, with D possibly being TRBD1 (6 bases). The CDR3 spells CASSSFQGNGYTF. The DNA for the CDR3 is TGTGCCAGCAGTTCCTTCCAGGGGAATGGCTACACCTTC.